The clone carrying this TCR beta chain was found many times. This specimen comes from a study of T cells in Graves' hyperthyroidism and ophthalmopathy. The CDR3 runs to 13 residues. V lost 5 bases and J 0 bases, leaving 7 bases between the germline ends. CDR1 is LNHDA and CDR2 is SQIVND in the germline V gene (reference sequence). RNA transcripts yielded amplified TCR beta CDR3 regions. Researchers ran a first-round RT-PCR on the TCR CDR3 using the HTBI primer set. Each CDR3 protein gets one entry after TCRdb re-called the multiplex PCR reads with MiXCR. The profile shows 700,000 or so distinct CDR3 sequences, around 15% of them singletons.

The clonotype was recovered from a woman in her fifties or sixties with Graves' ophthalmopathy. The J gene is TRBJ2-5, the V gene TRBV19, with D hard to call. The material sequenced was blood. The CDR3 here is CASSPDHQETQYF. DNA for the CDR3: TGTGCCAGTAGTCCCGACCACCAAGAGACCCAGTACTTC.